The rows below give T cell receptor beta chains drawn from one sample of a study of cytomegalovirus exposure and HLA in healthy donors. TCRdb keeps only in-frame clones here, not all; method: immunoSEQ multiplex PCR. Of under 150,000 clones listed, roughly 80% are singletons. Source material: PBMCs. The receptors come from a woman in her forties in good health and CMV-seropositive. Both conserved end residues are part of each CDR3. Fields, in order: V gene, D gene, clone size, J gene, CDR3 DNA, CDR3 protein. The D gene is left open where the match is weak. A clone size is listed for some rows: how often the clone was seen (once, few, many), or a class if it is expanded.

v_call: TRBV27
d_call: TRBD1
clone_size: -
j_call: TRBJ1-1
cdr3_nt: TGTGCCAGCAGTTTGCAGAGACAGGGGGTGTGGAACACTGAAGCTTTCTTT
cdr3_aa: CASSLQRQGVWNTEAFF

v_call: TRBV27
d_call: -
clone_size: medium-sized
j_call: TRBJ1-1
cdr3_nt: TGTGCCAGCAGTTTCCAGAGAGGGAACACTGAAGCTTTCTTT
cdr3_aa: CASSFQRGNTEAFF

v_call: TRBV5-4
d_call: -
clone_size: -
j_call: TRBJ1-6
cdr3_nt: TGTGCCAGCAGCTTGGGGGGGGACTTTAATTCCCCCCTCCACTTT
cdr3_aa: CASSLGGDFNSPLHF

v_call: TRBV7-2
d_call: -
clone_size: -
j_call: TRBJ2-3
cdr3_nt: TGTGCCAGCAGGTCCGGACTGCTCACAGATACGCAGTATTTT
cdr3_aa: CASRSGLLTDTQYF

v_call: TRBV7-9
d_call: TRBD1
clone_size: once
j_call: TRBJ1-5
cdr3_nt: TGTGCCAGCAGCTTATTGGGACAGGGAGTGAACAATCAGCCCCAGCATTTT
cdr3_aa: CASSLLGQGVNNQPQHF

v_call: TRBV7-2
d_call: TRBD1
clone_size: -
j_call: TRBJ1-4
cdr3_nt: TGTGCCAGCAGCCGACAGGGGGCGCGCGGTGAAAAACTGTTTTTT
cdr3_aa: CASSRQGARGEKLFF

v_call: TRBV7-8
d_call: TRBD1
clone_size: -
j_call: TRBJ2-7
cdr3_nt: TGTGCCAGCAGCCCCTGGGGACAGGGGACGCTTACCTACGAGCAGTACTTC
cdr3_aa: CASSPWGQGTLTYEQYF

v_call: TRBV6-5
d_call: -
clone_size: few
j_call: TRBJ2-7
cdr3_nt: TGTGCCAGCGAGGAGGGGGAGCAGTACTTC
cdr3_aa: CASEEGEQYF

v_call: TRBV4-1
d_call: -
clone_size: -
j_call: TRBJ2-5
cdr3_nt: TGCGCCAGCAGCAGGGACATTAACCAAGAGACCCAGTACTTC
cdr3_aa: CASSRDINQETQYF

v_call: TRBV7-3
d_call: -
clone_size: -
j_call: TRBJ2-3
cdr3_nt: TGTGCCAGCAGCTCGGTCGGGGCAGATACGCAGTATTTT
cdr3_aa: CASSSVGADTQYF